The sequence of this TCR beta chain was determined in a study of blood T cell repertoires in COVID-19. The wider study: There were acute and convalescent COVID-19 samples, and they came from the United States, Italy and Spain.

Looked up from germline, CDR1 is MNHNY and CDR2 is SVGAGI (reference sequence). This CDR3 has 14 amino acids. J gave up 5 bases and V 5 bases, and 4 bases lay outside the gene matches. Some clones are missing from TCRdb's copy, which holds only in-frame ones; the method was immunoSEQ multiplex PCR. The table includes just over 300,000 clones, roughly nine tenths detected once. The chain couples TRBV6-6 to TRBJ2-3; 10 positions match TRBD1. The sample taken for sequencing was peripheral blood. This sequence originates from a woman in her 30s with COVID-19, enrolled during active disease. The CDR3, as DNA: TGTGCCAGCAGTCGACAGGGGGCGTTAGATACGCAGTATTTT. Its protein product is CASSRQGALDTQYF.